The entry that follows covers one TCR beta chain sequence. The data stem from a study of blood T cell repertoires in COVID-19. Study background: Samples representing acute and convalescent COVID-19 were sourced from the United States, Italy and Spain. PBMCs, B-cell-depleted T cells, or T cells were the source of the cDNA or gDNA that made up the material.

Trimming at V came to 0 bases and at J to 5 bases, leaving 8 bases not matched to a gene. The CDR3 length is 17 residues. Germline loops: CDR1 LGHNA, CDR2 YNFKEQ. Repertoires were generated with immunoSEQ multiplex PCR, while TCRdb's copy carries only in-frame clones and drops some. The data contain around 130,000 clones, 87% of them singletons. Sequencing was done on a sample of peripheral blood. The source is a woman in her fifties or sixties with acute or convalescent COVID-19. The chain couples TRBV4-2 to TRBJ2-5; the match to TRBD2 covers 11 bases. CDR3 sequence: CASSQDKLAGGRETQYF. Here the CDR3 DNA reads TGTGCCAGCAGCCAAGATAAGCTAGCGGGGGGCAGGGAGACCCAGTACTTC.